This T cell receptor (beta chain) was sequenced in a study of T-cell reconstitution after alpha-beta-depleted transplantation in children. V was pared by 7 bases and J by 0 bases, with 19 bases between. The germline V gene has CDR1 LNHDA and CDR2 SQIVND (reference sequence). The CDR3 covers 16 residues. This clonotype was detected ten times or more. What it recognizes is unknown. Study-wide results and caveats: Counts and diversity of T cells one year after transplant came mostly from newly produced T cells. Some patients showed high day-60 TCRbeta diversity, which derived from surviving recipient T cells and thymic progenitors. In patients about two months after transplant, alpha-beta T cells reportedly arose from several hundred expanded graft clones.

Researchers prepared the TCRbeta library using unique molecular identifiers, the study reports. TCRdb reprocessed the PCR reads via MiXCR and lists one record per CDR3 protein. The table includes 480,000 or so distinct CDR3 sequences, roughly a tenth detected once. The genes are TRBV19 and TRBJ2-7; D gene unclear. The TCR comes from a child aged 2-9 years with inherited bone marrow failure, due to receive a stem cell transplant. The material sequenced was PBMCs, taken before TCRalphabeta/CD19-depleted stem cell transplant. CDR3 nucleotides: TGTGCCAGTAAAGGAGACGTAGGTGAAAGCTCCTACGAGCAGTACTTC. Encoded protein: CASKGDVGESSYEQYF.